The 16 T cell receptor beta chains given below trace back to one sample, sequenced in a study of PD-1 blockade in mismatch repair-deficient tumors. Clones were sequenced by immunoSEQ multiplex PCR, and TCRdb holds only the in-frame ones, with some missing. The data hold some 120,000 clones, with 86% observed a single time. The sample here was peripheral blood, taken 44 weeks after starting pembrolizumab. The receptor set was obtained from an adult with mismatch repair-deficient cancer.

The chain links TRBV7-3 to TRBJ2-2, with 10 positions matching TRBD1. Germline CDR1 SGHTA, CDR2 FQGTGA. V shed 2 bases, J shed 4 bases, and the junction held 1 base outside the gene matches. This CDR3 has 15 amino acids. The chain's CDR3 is CASSLGQGGTGELFF. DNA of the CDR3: TGTGCCAGCAGCTTAGGACAGGGGGGCACCGGGGAGCTGTTTTTT.

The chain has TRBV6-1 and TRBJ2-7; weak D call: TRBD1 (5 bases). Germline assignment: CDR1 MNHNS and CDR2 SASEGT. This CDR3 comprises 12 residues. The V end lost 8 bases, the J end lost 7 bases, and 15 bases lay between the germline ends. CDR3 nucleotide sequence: TGTGCCAGCCGGGCAGGGCCGAGGGAGCAGTACTTC. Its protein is CASRAGPREQYF.

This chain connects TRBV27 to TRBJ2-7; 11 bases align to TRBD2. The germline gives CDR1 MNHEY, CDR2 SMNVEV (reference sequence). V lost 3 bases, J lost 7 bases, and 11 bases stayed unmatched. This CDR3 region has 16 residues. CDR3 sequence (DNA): TGTGCCAGCAGTTTGATAGCGGGAGGGCCTCCGGGTGAGCAGTACTTC. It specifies CASSLIAGGPPGEQYF.

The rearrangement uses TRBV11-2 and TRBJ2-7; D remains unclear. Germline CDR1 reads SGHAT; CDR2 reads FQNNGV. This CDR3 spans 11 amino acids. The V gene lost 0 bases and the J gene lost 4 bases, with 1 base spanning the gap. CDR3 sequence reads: CASSLDYEQYF. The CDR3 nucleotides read TGTGCCAGCAGCTTAGATTACGAGCAGTACTTC.

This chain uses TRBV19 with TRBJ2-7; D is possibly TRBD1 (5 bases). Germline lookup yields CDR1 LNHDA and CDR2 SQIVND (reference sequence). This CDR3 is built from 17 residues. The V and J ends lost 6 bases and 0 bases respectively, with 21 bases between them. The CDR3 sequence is CASSEAAGYSSSYEQYF. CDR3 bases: TGTGCCAGTAGCGAGGCGGCAGGGTATTCATCCTCCTACGAGCAGTACTTC.

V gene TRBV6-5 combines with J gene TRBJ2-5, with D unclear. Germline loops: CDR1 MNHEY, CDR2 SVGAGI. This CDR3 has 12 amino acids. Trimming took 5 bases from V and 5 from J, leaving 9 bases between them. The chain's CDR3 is CASSDLRETQYF. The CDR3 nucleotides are TGTGCCAGCAGTGACCTGCGGGAGACCCAGTACTTC.

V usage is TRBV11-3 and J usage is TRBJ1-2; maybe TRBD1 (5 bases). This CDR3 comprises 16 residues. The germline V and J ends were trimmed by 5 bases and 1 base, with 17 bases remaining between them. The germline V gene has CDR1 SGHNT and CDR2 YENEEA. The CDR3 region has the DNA TGTGCCAGCAGCCAAAAGTCAACCGACAGTAACTATGGCTACACCTTC. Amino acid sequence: CASSQKSTDSNYGYTF.

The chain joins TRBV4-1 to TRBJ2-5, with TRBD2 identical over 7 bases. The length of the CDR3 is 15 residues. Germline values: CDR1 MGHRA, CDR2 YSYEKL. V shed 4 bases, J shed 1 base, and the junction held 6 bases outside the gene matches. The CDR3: CASSPRRGTQETQYF. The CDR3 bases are TGCGCCAGCAGCCCGCGGCGGGGGACCCAAGAGACCCAGTACTTC.

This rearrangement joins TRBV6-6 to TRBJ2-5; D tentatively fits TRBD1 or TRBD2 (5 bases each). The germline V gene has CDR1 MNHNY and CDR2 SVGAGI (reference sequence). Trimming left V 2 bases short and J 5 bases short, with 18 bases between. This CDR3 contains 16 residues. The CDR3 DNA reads TGTGCCAGCAGTTACGGGTATTTTGGGGGTGGGGAGACCCAGTACTTC. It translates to CASSYGYFGGGETQYF.

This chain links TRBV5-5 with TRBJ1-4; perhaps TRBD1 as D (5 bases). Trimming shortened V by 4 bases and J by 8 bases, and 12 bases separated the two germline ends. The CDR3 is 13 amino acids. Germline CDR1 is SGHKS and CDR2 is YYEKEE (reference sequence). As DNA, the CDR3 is TGTGCCAGCAGCCTTTGGGGGGGGGAAAAACTGTTTTTT. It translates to CASSLWGGEKLFF.

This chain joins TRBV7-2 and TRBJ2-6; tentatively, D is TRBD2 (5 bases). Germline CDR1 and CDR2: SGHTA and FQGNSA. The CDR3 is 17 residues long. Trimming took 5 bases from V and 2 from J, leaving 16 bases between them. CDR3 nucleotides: TGTGCCAGCAGCCCGACGCCCTTCGGGGCTGGGGCCAACGTCCTGACTTTC. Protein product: CASSPTPFGAGANVLTF.

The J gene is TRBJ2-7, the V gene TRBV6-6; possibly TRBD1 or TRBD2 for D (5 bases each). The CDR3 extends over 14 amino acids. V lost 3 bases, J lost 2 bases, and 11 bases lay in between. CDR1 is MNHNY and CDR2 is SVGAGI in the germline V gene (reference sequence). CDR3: CASSYRGGAYEQYF. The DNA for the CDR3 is TGTGCCAGCAGTTATCGGGGCGGAGCCTACGAGCAGTACTTC.

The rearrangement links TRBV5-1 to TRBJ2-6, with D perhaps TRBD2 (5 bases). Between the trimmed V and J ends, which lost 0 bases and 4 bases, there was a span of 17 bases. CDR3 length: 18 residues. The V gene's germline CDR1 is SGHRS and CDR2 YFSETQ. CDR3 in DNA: TGCGCCAGCAGCTTGGGAGGTTTTGAGGGTGCAGGGGCCAACGTCCTGACTTTC. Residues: CASSLGGFEGAGANVLTF.

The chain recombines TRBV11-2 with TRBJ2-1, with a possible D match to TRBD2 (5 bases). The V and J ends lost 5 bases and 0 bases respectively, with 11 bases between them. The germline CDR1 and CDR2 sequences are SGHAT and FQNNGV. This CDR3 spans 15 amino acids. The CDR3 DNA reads TGTGCCAGCAGCGCCGGGGTAAGCTCCTACAATGAGCAGTTCTTC. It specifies CASSAGVSSYNEQFF.

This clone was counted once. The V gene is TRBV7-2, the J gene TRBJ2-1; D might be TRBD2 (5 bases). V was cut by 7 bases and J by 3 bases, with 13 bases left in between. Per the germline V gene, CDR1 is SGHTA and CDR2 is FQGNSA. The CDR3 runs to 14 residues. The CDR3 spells CASTLAGGYNEQFF. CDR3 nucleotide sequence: TGTGCCAGCACCCTAGCAGGAGGCTACAATGAGCAGTTCTTC.

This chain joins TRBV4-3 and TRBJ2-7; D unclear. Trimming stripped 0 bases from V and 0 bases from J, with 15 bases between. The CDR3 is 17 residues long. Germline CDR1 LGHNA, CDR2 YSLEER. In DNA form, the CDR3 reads TGCGCCAGCAGCCAAGATCTTGGGCGGCTGAGCTCCTACGAGCAGTACTTC. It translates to CASSQDLGRLSSYEQYF.